These 23 T cell receptor beta chains came from one sample sequenced in a study of OX40 agonist ivuxolimab in advanced cancers. The data were produced by immunoSEQ multiplex PCR, yet TCRdb's version contains in-frame clones alone and is incomplete. The data hold about 110,000 clones, with 90% observed a single time. The material was CD4+ or CD8+ T cells sorted from blood, obtained in a trial of the OX40 agonist ivuxolimab. These TCRs come from an adult with an advanced solid tumor such as melanoma, head and neck, liver or kidney cancer.

This clone was recorded only once. CDR3 region: CASSAPPGPQNTEAFF. The DNA for the CDR3 is TGTGCCAGCAGCGCACCCCCCGGGCCTCAGAACACTGAAGCTTTCTTT. This rearrangement joins TRBV5-4 to TRBJ1-1; D call uncertain. Germline CDR1 is SGHNT and CDR2 is YYREEE (reference sequence). The CDR3 is 16 amino acids. The V end was cut by 4 bases, the J end by 1 base, with 17 bases between. The full variable domain, its missing parts supplied by reference TRBV5-4 and TRBJ1-1, is ETGVTQSPTHLIKTRGQQVTLRCSSQSGHNTVSWYQQALGQGPQFIFQYYREEENGRGNFPPRFSGLQFPNYSSELNVNALELDDSALYLCASSAPPGPQNTEAFFGQGTRLTVV.

The gene calls are TRBV19 and TRBJ1-6; TRBD1 is a possible D gene (5 bases). V dropped 3 bases and J dropped 8 bases, with 20 bases sitting between them. The CDR3 covers 17 residues. Germline-derived CDR1 and CDR2 are LNHDA and SQIVND (reference sequence). CDR3 in amino acids: CASSIGQRGPSYSPLHF. Here the CDR3 DNA reads TGTGCCAGTAGTATTGGCCAAAGGGGCCCGAGCTATTCACCCCTCCACTTT.

The chain joins TRBV5-6 to TRBJ2-3; tentatively, D is TRBD1 or TRBD2 (6 bases each). Germline CDR1 and CDR2: SGHDT and YYEEEE. The CDR3 loop spans 14 amino acids. With 1 base removed from V and 5 bases from J, the gap between germline ends came to 11 bases. CDR3 amino acids: CASSLWGAKDTQYF. CDR3 nucleotides: TGTGCCAGCAGCTTGTGGGGGGCGAAAGATACGCAGTATTTT.

The chain links TRBV6-1 to TRBJ2-7, with D perhaps matching TRBD2 (5 bases). V was cut by 6 bases and J by 0 bases, with 12 bases left in between. The CDR3 totals 14 residues. Germline V CDR1 and CDR2: MNHNS, SASEGT. This CDR3 reads CASRPSGFSYEQYF. CDR3 in DNA: TGTGCCAGCAGGCCTTCGGGATTCTCCTACGAGCAGTACTTC.

The gene calls are TRBV7-2 and TRBJ2-7; no clear D gene. Germline V gene lookup returns CDR1 SGHTA and CDR2 FQGNSA. V was cut by 1 base and J by 2 bases, with 9 bases left in between. The CDR3 runs 14 residues. CDR3 bases: TGTGCCAGCAGCTTAGTGAAAGGGCCCTACGAGCAGTACTTC. Its translation: CASSLVKGPYEQYF. Full variable domain (rest looked up from reference TRBV7-2 and TRBJ2-7): GAGVSQSPSNKVTEKGKDVELRCDPISGHTALYWYRQSLGQGLEFLIYFQGNSAPDKSGLPSDRFSAERTGGSVSTLTIQRTQQEDSAVYLCASSLVKGPYEQYFGPGTRLTVT.

The V gene is TRBV10-3, the J gene TRBJ1-1; D perhaps matches TRBD1 (6 bases). CDR1 and CDR2 from the germline V gene are ENHRY and SYGVKD. The CDR3 length is 14 residues. V was pared by 8 bases and J by 4 bases, with 17 bases between. The CDR3 DNA follows: TGTGCCATCTCTTCAAGGGAGACAGGCACTGAAGCTTTCTTT. This gives the protein CAISSRETGTEAFF.

This sequence joins TRBV5-1 and TRBJ2-3; no clear D gene. Germline V gene data show CDR1 as SGHRS and CDR2 as YFSETQ. The CDR3 extends over 15 amino acids. Trimming stripped 1 base from V and 2 bases from J, with 11 bases between. This CDR3 is CASSLFGEVTDTQYF. In DNA form, the CDR3 reads TGCGCCAGCAGCTTGTTTGGGGAAGTCACAGATACGCAGTATTTT.

V and J are TRBV19 and TRBJ1-6, with D tentatively TRBD1 (5 bases). Trimming shortened V by 6 bases and J by 0 bases, and 9 bases separated the two germline ends. Germline CDR1 reads LNHDA; CDR2 reads SQIVND (reference sequence). The CDR3 is 15 residues long. The CDR3 loop is CASRGGSSYNSPLHF. In DNA, the CDR3 is TGTGCCAGTAGGGGGGGGAGCTCCTATAATTCACCCCTCCACTTT. Full variable domain (remainder filled in from reference TRBV19 and TRBJ1-6): DGGITQSPKYLFRKEGQNVTLSCEQNLNHDAMYWYRQDPGQGLRLIYYSQIVNDFQKGDIAEGYSVSREKKESFPLTVTSAQKNPTAFYLCASRGGSSYNSPLHFGNGTRLTVT.

A note on this clone: One end of the junction fails to match germline, which may point to a read error. Other DNA variants within this sample encode the same CDR3. This rearrangement joins TRBV7-3 to TRBJ2-7; 7 nucleotides line up with TRBD1. The germline gives CDR1 SGHTA, CDR2 FQGTGA. The CDR3 runs 15 residues. This CDR3 reads CASSLRGGVSYEQYF. The DNA for the CDR3 is TGTGCCAGCAGCTTAAGAGGGGGCGTCTCCTACGAGCAGTACTTT.

In regard to this clone: Other DNA sequences in the same sample also yield this CDR3. This sequence joins TRBV28 and TRBJ1-6; D is unclear. From germline, CDR1 is MDHEN and CDR2 SYDVKM. Deletions cut 4 bases from V and 7 bases from J, with 2 bases between. The CDR3 is made up of 11 amino acids. The CDR3 DNA sequence: TGTGCCAGCAGTTGGAATTCACCCCTCCACTTT. Translating gives CASSWNSPLHF.

The chain is built from TRBV19 and TRBJ2-2; 12 bases are a match to TRBD2. V lost 3 bases and J lost 8; bases outside the gene matches: 7. The CDR3 has 16 residues. CDR1 and CDR2 (germline): LNHDA, SQIVND (reference sequence). This CDR3 is CASSMMLAGGSGELFF. CDR3 in DNA: TGTGCCAGTAGTATGATGCTAGCGGGGGGGTCTGGGGAGCTGTTTTTT. The complete variable domain, with remaining parts taken from reference TRBV19 and TRBJ2-2, reads DGGITQSPKYLFRKEGQNVTLSCEQNLNHDAMYWYRQDPGQGLRLIYYSQIVNDFQKGDIAEGYSVSREKKESFPLTVTSAQKNPTAFYLCASSMMLAGGSGELFFGEGSRLTVL.

This chain joins TRBV28 and TRBJ2-1, with TRBD2 matching 8 bases. The V gene end was trimmed by 10 bases and the J gene end by 11 bases; junction bases not matched to a gene: 16. Germline CDR1 and CDR2: MDHEN and SYDVKM. This CDR3 has 14 amino acids. The CDR3 nucleotides are TGTGCCACCAAGACGGGGGGGCCGGAGGTTCAGCAGTTCTTC. Translating it yields CATKTGGPEVQQFF.

The chain employs TRBV19 and TRBJ1-2; perhaps TRBD1 as D (6 bases). In germline, CDR1 is LNHDA, CDR2 SQIVND (reference sequence). Trimming took 6 bases from V and 4 from J, leaving 9 bases between them. The length of the CDR3 is 12 residues. CDR3 amino acids: CASRRTAYGYTF. The CDR3 region has the DNA TGTGCCAGTAGGCGGACAGCCTATGGCTACACCTTC.

The J gene is TRBJ2-5, the V gene TRBV5-1, with a possible D match to TRBD1 (6 bases). This CDR3 contains 15 residues. Trimming took 7 bases from V and 2 from J, leaving 18 bases between them. Germline V gene sequence: CDR1 SGHRS, CDR2 YFSETQ. Here the CDR3 DNA reads TGCGCCAGCTCGAACCTACAGGGACCTCAAGAGACCCAGTACTTC. Translation gives CASSNLQGPQETQYF.

The chain recombines TRBV6-5 with TRBJ2-7, with D tentatively TRBD1 or TRBD2 (5 bases each). Germline CDR1 MNHEY, CDR2 SVGAGI. V lost 6 bases and J 3 bases, leaving 15 bases between the germline ends. The CDR3 is 14 residues long. CDR3 coding DNA: TGTGCCAGCAGCTCACTAGGAAGGGGCTACGAGCAGTACTTC. As protein: CASSSLGRGYEQYF.

DNA of the CDR3: TGTGCCAGCAGCCTTACAGGGTTCTACGAGCAGTACTTC. Translated, it gives CASSLTGFYEQYF. The chain couples TRBV5-4 to TRBJ2-7; a possible D gene is TRBD1 (6 bases). CDR3 length: 13 residues. Germline V CDR1 and CDR2: SGHNT, YYREEE (reference sequence). Trimming shortened V by 4 bases and J by 3 bases, and 11 bases separated the two germline ends.

The chain combines TRBV7-6 with TRBJ2-7; D is ambiguous. This CDR3 has 11 residues. With 5 bases removed from V and 0 bases from J, the gap between germline ends came to 2 bases. CDR1 is SGHVS, CDR2 FNYEAQ, per germline. The DNA of the CDR3 is TGTGCCAGCAGCATCTCCTACGAGCAGTACTTC. It specifies CASSISYEQYF.

This clone turned up a few times. The chain couples TRBV5-1 to TRBJ2-7, with a weak D call TRBD1 (6 bases). V lost 5 bases and J 2 bases, leaving 8 bases between the germline ends. The CDR3 covers 12 residues. CDR1 is SGHRS, CDR2 YFSETQ, per germline. The CDR3 nucleotides read TGCGCCAGCAGACAGGGAACCTACGAGCAGTACTTC. Its translation: CASRQGTYEQYF.

The V call is TRBV6-5, the J call TRBJ2-2; tentative D call: TRBD1 (7 bases). V lost 6 bases to trimming and J lost 0 bases, with 11 bases between them. This CDR3 has 15 amino acids. Germline CDR1 reads MNHEY; CDR2 reads SVGAGI. CDR3 bases: TGTGCCAGCAGGCGGGACAGCACGAACACCGGGGAGCTGTTTTTT. Protein: CASRRDSTNTGELFF.

V gene TRBV5-6 combines with J gene TRBJ2-7; 9 positions agree with TRBD1. CDR3 length: 17 amino acids. Unmatched junction bases numbered 13, after V lost 6 bases and J lost 0 bases. Germline-derived CDR1 and CDR2 are SGHDT and YYEEEE. The CDR3 DNA is TGTGCCAGCACCAGCACCAGGACAGGGGCCATCTCCTACGAGCAGTACTTC. Amino acid sequence: CASTSTRTGAISYEQYF.

This clone was detected only once. The chain uses TRBV18 and TRBJ2-5; TRBD1 matches 8 bases. This CDR3 is built from 15 residues. The germline V gene encodes CDR1 KGHSH and CDR2 LQKENI. Trimming cost V 3 bases and J 4 bases; bases outside gene matches: 7. The CDR3 nucleotides read TGTGCCAGCTCACCCCAGGGGGCTAGCCCAGAGACCCAGTACTTC. Its translation: CASSPQGASPETQYF.

This chain connects TRBV5-1 to TRBJ2-5; the match to TRBD1 covers 8 bases. The CDR3 contains 15 residues. Germline V gene lookup returns CDR1 SGHRS and CDR2 YFSETQ. J was trimmed by 1 base and V by 3 bases; bases with no gene match: 5. CDR3 protein: CASSSTGALQETQYF. The CDR3 DNA sequence: TGCGCCAGCAGCTCGACAGGGGCCCTCCAAGAGACCCAGTACTTC.

The V call is TRBV9, the J call TRBJ2-7; D tentatively reads TRBD1 or TRBD2 (5 bases each). From germline, CDR1 is SGDLS and CDR2 YYNGEE. The V end was cut by 1 base, the J end by 2 bases, with 10 bases between. The CDR3 length is 14 residues. The CDR3 region is CASSVWDGTYEQYF. The CDR3 bases are TGTGCCAGCAGCGTATGGGACGGAACCTACGAGCAGTACTTC.